The TCR beta chain under discussion was sequenced for a study of shared clonotypes between healthy human individuals. Sequenced by immunoSEQ multiplex PCR; TCRdb stores in-frame clones only, minus some. The table records hundreds of thousands of clones, around 78% of them present only once. Concerning this clone: The antigen remains unidentified. This sample also contains other DNA sequences that code for the same CDR3.

The length of the CDR3 is 10 residues. The V end lost 5 bases, the J end lost 7 bases, and 8 bases lay between the germline ends. Germline assignment: CDR1 GTSNPN and CDR2 SVGIG (reference sequence). Study conclusions and caveats: Clonotype sharing among donors was expected to depend on sequencing depth. The rarefaction results pointed to incomplete sorted-subset sequencing despite large depth.

The source of this sequence is a woman aged 25 to 39 in good health. The V gene is TRBV30, the J gene TRBJ1-2; D is undetermined. The material sequenced was memory CD4+ T cells sorted from blood. The sample's subset: CD45RA-negative fraction. DNA for the CDR3: TGTGCCTGGGGGAGCCGTGGCTACACCTTC. Residues: CAWGSRGYTF.